These T cell receptor beta chains were read from a single sample in a study of T-cell reconstitution after alpha-beta-depleted transplantation in children. TCRdb ran MiXCR on the PCR reads and lists one entry per CDR3 protein. The sample carries about 290,000 distinct CDR3 sequences, roughly a tenth recorded once. Specimen: PBMCs, collected before TCRalphabeta/CD19-depleted stem cell transplant. The receptors were sampled from a boy younger than two with acute myeloid leukemia, due to receive a stem cell transplant. CDR3s include the opening cysteine and the closing phenylalanine or tryptophan. D genes are given only for firm matches. The size of a clone is reported for some rows only, either as once, few or many, or as a class for expanded clones.

TRBD1,many,TRBV5-5,TRBJ2-5,TGTGCCAGCAGCTTGCCTCCGGGACAGAGGGGAGAGACCCAGTACTTC,CASSLPPGQRGETQYF
TRBD1,few,TRBV3-1,TRBJ2-5,TGTGCCAGCAGCCAATCTACGACAGGGGCGACCGGAGAGACCCAGTACTTC,CASSQSTTGATGETQYF
NA,NA,TRBV7-9,TRBJ2-2,TGTGCCAGCATCCAGGACAGATTCGCGAACACCGGGGAGCTGTTTTTT,CASIQDRFANTGELFF
NA,many,TRBV20-1,TRBJ1-5,TGCAGTGCTAGGGACAGTAATCAGCCCCAGCATTTT,CSARDSNQPQHF
NA,many,TRBV5-1,TRBJ2-1,TGCGCCAGCAGGGATACAATTGGACTCAAATACAATGAGCAGTTCTTC,CASRDTIGLKYNEQFF
NA,many,TRBV20-1,TRBJ2-1,TGCAGTGCCCCCCCTCTGGCGTACAATGAGCAGTTCTTC,CSAPPLAYNEQFF
NA,NA,TRBV4-3,TRBJ2-2,TGCGCCAGCAGCCAAGCGTCCCGCAGCGGGGAGCTGTTTTTT,CASSQASRSGELFF
NA,NA,TRBV6-6,TRBJ1-5,TGTGCCAGCAGTACCCCTAGCCAGCCCCAGCATTTT,CASSTPSQPQHF
NA,many,TRBV12-5,TRBJ1-2,TGTGCTAGTGGTTCCCCCGGGACAAACGTTTACACCTTC,CASGSPGTNVYTF
TRBD1,many,TRBV6-2/TRBV6-3,TRBJ1-1,TGTGCCAGCAGTTACCGCAGGGGGCGCCTGAACACTGAAGCTTTCTTT,CASSYRRGRLNTEAFF
TRBD1,many,TRBV5-1,TRBJ2-2,TGCGCCAGCAGCCTTACAGGGGTTCGAAACACCGGGGAGCTGTTTTTT,CASSLTGVRNTGELFF
TRBD2,many,TRBV15,TRBJ2-1,TGTGCCACCAGCAGAGATTGGGGACTAGGACCCAATGAGCAGTTCTTC,CATSRDWGLGPNEQFF
TRBD2,many,TRBV7-9,TRBJ2-1,TGTGCCAGCAGCCCAAAGGGTCTAGCGGGGGGAAAAAATGAGCAGTTCTTC,CASSPKGLAGGKNEQFF
NA,many,TRBV21-1,TRBJ2-7,TGTGCCAGCAGCAAAGAGCGCAGCTACGAGCAGTACTTC,CASSKERSYEQYF
TRBD1,NA,TRBV12-3/TRBV12-4,TRBJ2-6,TGTGCCAGCAGTTTATCCGGGACAGGCTTATCCGGGGCCAACGTCCTGACTTTC,CASSLSGTGLSGANVLTF
TRBD2,many,TRBV4-3,TRBJ2-1,TGCGCCAGCAGCCAAGATTTTAGCGGGACCTACAATGAGCAGTTCTTC,CASSQDFSGTYNEQFF
TRBD1,many,TRBV7-3,TRBJ2-2,TGTGCCAGCGGACAGGGGACCACCGGGGAGCTGTTTTTT,CASGQGTTGELFF
TRBD1,NA,TRBV18,TRBJ2-5,TGTGCCAGCTCACCAGAACAGGGGGAAGAGACCCAGTACTTC,CASSPEQGEETQYF
TRBD1,many,TRBV12-3/TRBV12-4,TRBJ2-1,TGTGCCAGCAGTTTAAAGGGACAGGGGCACTACAATGAGCAGTTCTTC,CASSLKGQGHYNEQFF
NA,once,TRBV6-2/TRBV6-3,TRBJ1-5,TGTGCCAGCAGTTACTCGGGGCAGGGGCAGCCCCAGCATTTT,CASSYSGQGQPQHF
TRBD2,NA,TRBV20-1,TRBJ2-7,TGCAGTGCTAGAGCCCTAGAGAGGAGGACTAGCTGGTACGAGCAGTACTTC,CSARALERRTSWYEQYF
TRBD1,few,TRBV6-5,TRBJ2-1,TGTGCCAGCAGTTTTCCCCCATCCGGGACAGCCGTTTACAATGAGCAGTTCTTC,CASSFPPSGTAVYNEQFF
TRBD1,many,TRBV28,TRBJ2-1,TGTGCCAGCAGCGACAGGGCGGGTGGCAATGAGCAGTTCTTC,CASSDRAGGNEQFF
TRBD2,many,TRBV20-1,TRBJ2-5,TGCAGTGCTAGAGAGGCGACTAGCGTTCAAGAGACCCAGTACTTC,CSAREATSVQETQYF
TRBD2,once,TRBV19,TRBJ2-3,TGTGCCAGTAGTATCGCATGGACTAGCGGGACGGCAGCAGATACGCAGTATTTT,CASSIAWTSGTAADTQYF
NA,many,TRBV5-1,TRBJ2-2,TGCGCCAGCAGCTTGGGAACTCAGGCGAACACCGGGGAGCTGTTTTTT,CASSLGTQANTGELFF
NA,many,TRBV20-1,TRBJ2-7,TGCAGTGCTAGGCCACAGGGGGGGTCCTACGAGCAGTACTTC,CSARPQGGSYEQYF
NA,many,TRBV7-9,TRBJ2-1,TGTGCCAGCAGCCCATCTCCGGGCGGCTCCTACAATGAGCAGTTCTTC,CASSPSPGGSYNEQFF
NA,many,TRBV4-1,TRBJ1-3,TGCGCCAGCAGCCCGAATGGGGGAATGGATCTATATTTT,CASSPNGGMDLYF
NA,few,TRBV19,TRBJ1-6,TGTGCCAGTAAGCGGACAGTCCTCTATAATTCACCCCTCCACTTT,CASKRTVLYNSPLHF
NA,many,TRBV7-8,TRBJ1-1,TGTGCCAGCAGCTTGAACCAGGGGTGGGACACTGAAGCTTTCTTT,CASSLNQGWDTEAFF
NA,many,TRBV29-1,TRBJ2-1,TGCAGCGTTGCGGACAATGAGCAGTTCTTC,CSVADNEQFF
NA,many,TRBV12-3/TRBV12-4,TRBJ2-7,TGTGCCAGCAGTCCCGGGCAGACCTACGAGCAGTACTTC,CASSPGQTYEQYF
NA,many,TRBV28,TRBJ2-2,TGTGCCAGCGGCGAGAGATACACCGGGGAGCTGTTTTTT,CASGERYTGELFF
NA,few,TRBV7-9,TRBJ1-2,TGTGCCAGCAGCTTACCCCGAGCAGGGTTAGCTCGCTTC,CASSLPRAGLARF
TRBD2,many,TRBV5-5,TRBJ2-3,TGTGCCAGCAGCCCAGTCGCGGGAGGTCGCACAGATACGCAGTATTTT,CASSPVAGGRTDTQYF
TRBD1,many,TRBV20-1,TRBJ2-3,TGCAGTGCCGGCAGGGGGCCAGCAGATACGCAGTATTTT,CSAGRGPADTQYF
NA,few,TRBV27,TRBJ2-2,TGTGCCAGCAGTTTAATGTACAGTCTGACTGGGGAGCTGTTTTTT,CASSLMYSLTGELFF
NA,many,TRBV29-1,TRBJ2-3,TGCAGCGCCCAAGCTGGGTCAGATACGCAGTATTTT,CSAQAGSDTQYF
TRBD1,many,TRBV12-3/TRBV12-4,TRBJ2-5,TGTGCCAGCAGTCACGGGACAGAGCAAGAGACCCAGTACTTC,CASSHGTEQETQYF
TRBD1,many,TRBV20-1,TRBJ2-3,TGCAGTGCTGTCGGACAGGGCACAGATACGCAGTATTTT,CSAVGQGTDTQYF
NA,many,TRBV2,TRBJ2-5,TGTGCCAGCAGGGAGACTTGGTACCAAGAGACCCAGTACTTC,CASRETWYQETQYF
NA,NA,TRBV20-1,TRBJ1-5,TGCAGTGCAAAAAGGACATCCCAGCCCCAGCATTTT,CSAKRTSQPQHF
TRBD1,many,TRBV12-3/TRBV12-4,TRBJ2-7,TGTGCCAGCAGAGGGACAGACTCCTACGAGCAGTACTTC,CASRGTDSYEQYF